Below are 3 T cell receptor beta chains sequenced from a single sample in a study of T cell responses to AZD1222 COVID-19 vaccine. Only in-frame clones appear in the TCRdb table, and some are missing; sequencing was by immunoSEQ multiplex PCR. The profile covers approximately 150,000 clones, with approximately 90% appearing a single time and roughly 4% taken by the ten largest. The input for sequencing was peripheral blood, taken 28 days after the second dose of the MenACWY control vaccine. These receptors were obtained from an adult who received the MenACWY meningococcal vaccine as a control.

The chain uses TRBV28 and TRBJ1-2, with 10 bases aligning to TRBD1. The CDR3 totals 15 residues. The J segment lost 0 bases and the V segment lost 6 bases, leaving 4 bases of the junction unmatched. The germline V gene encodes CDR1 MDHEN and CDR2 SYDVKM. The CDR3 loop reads CASSRDRGTNYGYTF. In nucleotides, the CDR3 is TGTGCCAGCAGCCGGGACAGGGGCACTAACTATGGCTACACCTTC.

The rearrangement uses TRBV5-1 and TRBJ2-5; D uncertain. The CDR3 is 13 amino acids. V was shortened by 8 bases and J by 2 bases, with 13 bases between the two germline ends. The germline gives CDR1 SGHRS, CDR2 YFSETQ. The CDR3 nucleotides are TGCGCCAGTCGTTTCGTCGGTCAAGAGACCCAGTACTTC. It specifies CASRFVGQETQYF.

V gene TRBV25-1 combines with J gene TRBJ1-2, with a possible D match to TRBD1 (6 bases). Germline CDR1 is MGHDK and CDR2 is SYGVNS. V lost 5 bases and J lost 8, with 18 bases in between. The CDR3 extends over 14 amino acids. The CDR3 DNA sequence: TGTGCCAGCAGTCCCCCAGGGGTTCTTCGAGGCTACACCTTC. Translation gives CASSPPGVLRGYTF.